Listed here are 15 T cell receptor beta chains from one sample, sequenced in a study of regulatory T cells in long-lasting Graves disease. Relying on iRepertoire HTBI primers and Arm-PCR of CDR3 regions, the team built TCR beta libraries. One entry per CDR3 protein, called by TCRdb with MiXCR from the multiplex PCR reads. This repertoire shows about 450,000 distinct CDR3 sequences, around 13% found once; its top ten account for 17%. Time point here: newly diagnosed GD, antithyroid drugs for less than 3 months. Extracted RNA from PBMCs served as the source of the TCR library. In addition, the sample was reused for a study of T cells in Graves' hyperthyroidism and ophthalmopathy.

The sample was peripheral blood mononuclear cells (PBMCs), taken at new diagnosis, from a patient treated with antithyroid drugs. Receptors were obtained from a woman between 50 and 59 years old with Graves disease.

This clonotype was seen repeatedly, ten times or more. The V call is TRBV10-3, the J call TRBJ2-2; 9 nucleotides agree with TRBD1. Germline-derived CDR1 and CDR2 are ENHRY and SYGVKD. The CDR3 has 17 amino acids. The V segment lost 4 bases and the J segment 0 bases; nucleotides outside the gene matches: 6. CDR3 in amino acids: CAISVVWTGANTGELFF. CDR3 DNA sequence: TGTGCCATCAGTGTGGTCTGGACAGGGGCGAACACCGGGGAGCTGTTTTTT.

This clonotype occurred a few times. V and J are TRBV12-5 and TRBJ2-2; weak D call: TRBD1 (6 bases). CDR3 size: 17 residues. V lost 0 bases to trimming and J lost 6 bases, with 17 bases between them. Germline-derived CDR1 and CDR2 are LGHNT and FRNRAP. The CDR3 is CASGLVLGARLAGELFF. The CDR3 coding sequence is TGTGCTAGTGGTTTGGTACTGGGGGCGCGATTAGCCGGGGAGCTGTTTTTT.

This clonotype was seen a handful of times. This chain joins TRBV6-1 and TRBJ1-5, with 8 bases that match TRBD1. V gave up 7 bases and J gave up 6 bases; unmatched junction bases: 5. CDR1 is MNHNS, CDR2 SASEGT, per germline. The CDR3 is 13 residues long. The CDR3 region is CASIMTGVQPQHF. Here the CDR3 DNA reads TGTGCCAGCATTATGACAGGGGTTCAGCCCCAGCATTTT.

This clonotype was recorded a few times. The chain uses TRBV12-3 or TRBV12-4 and TRBJ2-1; weak D call: TRBD2 (6 bases). The assigned J gene may be wrong: the sequence end matches TRBJ2-5 better. The CDR3 extends over 13 amino acids. The CDR3 DNA sequence: TGTGCCAGCAGCAGGCGGGGCCGGGGGACCCAGTACTTC. Encoded protein: CASSRRGRGTQYF.

The V gene is TRBV9, the J gene TRBJ2-1; D is uncertain. The CDR3 contains 13 residues. Germline CDR1 is SGDLS and CDR2 is YYNGEE. V gave up 4 bases and J gave up 11 bases, with 16 bases separating them. The CDR3 sequence is CASSPAAQGKQFF. The CDR3, as DNA: TGTGCCAGCAGCCCGGCCGCCCAAGGGAAGCAGTTCTTC.

This clonotype was counted ten times or more. This chain connects TRBV28 to TRBJ2-1; D assignment may be TRBD1 or TRBD2 (5 bases each). The germline V gene has CDR1 MDHEN and CDR2 SYDVKM. Deletions cut 4 bases from V and 5 bases from J, with 12 bases between. The CDR3 runs to 14 residues. The CDR3, as DNA: TGTGCCAGCAGTTCCACCGGGACGGACAATGAGCAGTTCTTC. Its protein product is CASSSTGTDNEQFF.

The table lists this clonotype with many counts. The chain uses TRBV5-8 and TRBJ2-3; a possible D gene is TRBD2 (6 bases). CDR3 length: 14 residues. Trimming took off 4 bases at V and 4 bases at J, with 13 bases between the two ends. Germline V gene sequence: CDR1 SGHTS, CDR2 YDEGEE. DNA for the CDR3: TGTGCCAGCAGCCTCGGGAGTTGGGCAGATACGCAGTATTTT. Its protein product is CASSLGSWADTQYF.

Of note for this clonotype: A junction end diverges from the germline sequence, so it may reflect a read error. V usage is TRBV18 and J usage is TRBJ2-3; maybe TRBD1 (6 bases). The germline CDR1 and CDR2 sequences are KGHSH and LQKENI. There are 15 residues in the CDR3. The CDR3 protein is CASSPNLETTGTQYF. CDR3 nucleotides: TGTGCCAGCTCACCGAATTTAGAGACGACAGGTACGCAGTATTTT.

This clonotype was seen more than once but under ten times. The CDR3 nucleotides are TGTGCCAGCAGTTCGGCAGGGGATAATTCACCCCTCCACTTT. Protein product: CASSSAGDNSPLHF. The chain recombines TRBV12-3 or TRBV12-4 with TRBJ1-6, with D perhaps TRBD1 (6 bases). Trimming cost V 4 bases and J 5 bases, with 9 bases left between them. The CDR3 totals 14 residues.

Ten or more counts support this clonotype. This chain uses TRBV28 with TRBJ1-3; 7 nucleotides agree with TRBD1. V was pared by 1 base and J by 1 base, with 1 base of the junction left unmatched. CDR1 and CDR2 (germline): MDHEN, SYDVKM. The length of the CDR3 is 15 residues. This chain's CDR3 is CASSLSGGSGNTIYF. Written as DNA, the CDR3 is TGTGCCAGCAGTTTATCAGGGGGTTCTGGAAACACCATATATTTT.

This clonotype was recorded at least ten times. The chain recombines TRBV7-3 with TRBJ2-1; 8 positions match TRBD2. From germline, CDR1 is SGHTA and CDR2 FQGTGA. V gave up 2 bases and J gave up 6 bases; unmatched junction bases: 12. The CDR3 runs to 17 residues. This chain's CDR3 is CASSLGIGLAGPNEQFF. CDR3 nucleotide sequence: TGTGCCAGCAGCTTAGGGATTGGGCTAGCGGGCCCCAATGAGCAGTTCTTC.

This clonotype was picked up many times. The gene calls are TRBV2 and TRBJ1-1; 8 nucleotides agree with TRBD1. The trim removed 5 bases at V and 1 base at J, leaving 9 bases unmatched. The CDR3 runs to 16 residues. Per the germline V gene, CDR1 is SNHLY and CDR2 is FYNNEI. CDR3 in DNA: TGTGCCAGCAGTCCACCAGGGGGCTTAACGAACACTGAAGCTTTCTTT. This gives the protein CASSPPGGLTNTEAFF.

In this sample, this clonotype turned up many times. This chain joins TRBV9 and TRBJ2-3, with 9 bases aligning to TRBD2. V trimming: 4 bases; J trimming: 1 base; junction bases outside the gene matches: 10. Germline V CDR1 and CDR2: SGDLS, YYNGEE. The CDR3 is made up of 17 amino acids. CDR3 coding DNA: TGTGCCAGCAGCCAACCGGTAGCGGGAGTTGGCACAGATACGCAGTATTTT. This translates into CASSQPVAGVGTDTQYF.

This clonotype was seen at least ten times. DNA of the CDR3: TGTGCCAGCAGCTCAGGCTCGGCGAGCGGGAAGGACGAGCAGTACTTC. Protein product: CASSSGSASGKDEQYF. The rearrangement links TRBV7-9 to TRBJ2-7; 7 bases map to TRBD2. Germline CDR1 and CDR2: SEHNR and FQNEAQ (reference sequence). The CDR3 is 16 amino acids. J lost 5 bases, V lost 4 bases, and 14 bases had no gene match.

The chain combines TRBV20-1 with TRBJ2-4; perhaps TRBD2 as D (5 bases). The CDR3 extends over 17 amino acids. V was clipped by 1 base and J by 0 bases, with 16 bases between them. The germline V gene has CDR1 DFQATT and CDR2 SNEGSKA (reference sequence). Here the CDR3 DNA reads TGCAGTGCTAGAGGAAGGGAGAATTTGCTAGCCAAAAACATTCAGTACTTC. Its protein is CSARGRENLLAKNIQYF.